This T cell receptor (beta chain) was obtained from a study of immune evolution from preneoplasia to lung adenocarcinoma (TCRdb year 2021). For context, the study as a whole: The study combined immune gene expression, TCR sequencing and multiplex immunofluorescence to profile immune contexture across lung adenocarcinoma precursors and invasive adenocarcinoma. The sample size was set by how many specimens were available, not by a prior power calculation. The overall cohort comprised 53 patients with pulmonary nodules who underwent surgical resection. The TCR sequencing data were obtained from a few dozen patients. Resected precursor lesions (AAH, AIS, MIA) and invasive adenocarcinomas were compared against paired morphologically normal lung tissue. It was reported in the study that 100 to 110 samples were used for TCR sequencing. POLYSOLVER was used to infer Class I HLA alleles from exome data, while LOHHLA was used to detect allele-specific HLA loss. The immune data were integrated with whole exome sequencing and methylation data obtained from the same cohort of nodules. The investigation overall reported the following: Clonality was highest in normal lung, while later-stage lesions appeared to show lower clonality but higher T cell density and diversity. The findings were based on association rather than direct causation, and larger cohorts with long-term follow-up and longitudinal biopsies were deemed needed. Because every patient came from Japan and China, how well the results apply to Western populations was uncertain. Normal lung had the highest top T cell clone frequencies, and these frequencies appeared to fall progressively from AAH through AIS, MIA and invasive adenocarcinoma.

In the germline V gene, CDR1 corresponds to SGDLS and CDR2 to YYNGEE. Trimming leaves V shorter by 6 bases and J shorter by 6 bases, with the junction holding 8 bases beyond the gene matches. The CDR3 goes from the cysteine to the phenylalanine over 15 residues. This entry keeps only the CDR3 DNA: 45 bases, framed from base 1. As regards this clone: Which antigen it targets is not known. Base qualities are missing; no much larger clone stands one base away.

The patients had resection in Japan or China between 2014 and 2017. Two lung cancer pathologists independently reviewed H&E slides to confirm the histologic diagnosis of every case. The AllPrep DNA/RNA FFPE Kit was used to isolate DNA from FFPE tissue. The immunoSEQ hsTCRbeta Kit was used to sequence TCR beta CDR3 regions from DNA. Under the source paper's analysis protocol: TCR sequencing data were analysed with the ImmunoSEQ Analyzer. T cell clonality was calculated on productive rearrangements as 1 minus Pielou's evenness. To measure T cell diversity, the inverse Simpson index was applied to productive templates. T cell density was defined as TCR beta template counts normalized to usable DNA, with usable DNA estimated by amplification and sequencing of housekeeping genes. Two-sided Kruskal-Wallis tests were used to compare TCR metrics across histologic stages. TCRdb retrieved this table from immuneACCESS and kept in-frame rearrangements only. Not all clones are present; in checked studies, unresolved V genes account for under half, and no reason is known for the remainder. V, J and clone size derive from that table, while D and trimming were established from the DNA sequence. The sample table holds 2,000 or so clones, of which around 86% were seen once. The ten largest clonotypes hold 11% of the sample.

Sequencing was done on a sample of FFPE adjacent normal lung tissue. The clonotype comes from a person between 65 and 79 years old with lung adenocarcinoma. This chain joins TRBV9 to TRBJ2-3, with 12 bases matching TRBD1. The CDR3 is CASTRGQGAFDTQYF. The nucleotide sequence reads as follows: TGTGCCAGCACCCGGGGACAGGGGGCTTTTGATACGCAGTATTTT.